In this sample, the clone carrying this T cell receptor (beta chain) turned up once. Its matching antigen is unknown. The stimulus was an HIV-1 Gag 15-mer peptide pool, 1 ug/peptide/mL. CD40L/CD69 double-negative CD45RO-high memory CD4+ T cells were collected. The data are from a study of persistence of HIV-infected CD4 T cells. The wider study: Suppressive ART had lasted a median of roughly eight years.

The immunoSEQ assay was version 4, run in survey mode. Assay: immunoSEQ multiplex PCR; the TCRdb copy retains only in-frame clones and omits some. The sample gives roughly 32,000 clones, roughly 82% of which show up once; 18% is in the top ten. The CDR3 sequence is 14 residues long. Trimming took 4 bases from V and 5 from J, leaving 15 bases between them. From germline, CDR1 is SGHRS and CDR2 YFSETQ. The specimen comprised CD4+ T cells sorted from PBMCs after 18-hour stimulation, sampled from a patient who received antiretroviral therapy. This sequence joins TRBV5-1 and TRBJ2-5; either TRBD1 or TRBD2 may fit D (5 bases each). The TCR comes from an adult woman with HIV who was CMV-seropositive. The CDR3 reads CASSHGTGRETQYF. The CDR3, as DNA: TGCGCCAGCAGCCACGGGACCGGTAGGGAGACCCAGTACTTC. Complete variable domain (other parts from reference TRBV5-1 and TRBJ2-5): KAGVTQTPRYLIKTRGQQVTLSCSPISGHRSVSWYQQTPGQGLQFLFEYFSETQRNKGNFPGRFSGRQFSNSRSEMNVSTLELGDSALYLCASSHGTGRETQYFGPGTRLLVL.